This T cell receptor beta chain is from a study of beta chain features in type 1 diabetes (dated by TCRdb to about 2018). For the wider study: No differences in mean age, gender distribution, total cell number or subset yield were found between patients and healthy donors. Naive and central memory subsets were obtained from all 30 or so donors, but regulatory and stem cell-like memory subsets were isolated from only 8 patients and roughly 8 healthy donors. In the study, recently diagnosed type 1 diabetes patients and matched healthy donors were compared on the TCRB repertoires of their sorted circulating CD4+ T cell subsets. A total of under 140,000,000 sorted cells were examined across all samples, and the number of cells per subset was strongly correlated with RNA yield.

Findings and caveats that apply to the study as a whole: Because the HLA sub-analyses included only small numbers of individuals, any influence of HLA type on TCRB rearrangement was left unresolved. At VDJ recombination sites, type 1 diabetes patients had fewer insertions and more deleted nucleotides, which implies abnormalities in thymic rearrangement. Because cDNA rather than genomic DNA was sequenced, highly expressing activated cells could have been over-represented, although no difference in activation and CD3 levels was found between groups. A moderate but significant shortening of TCRB CDR3 length was observed in type 1 diabetes patients in all four CD4+ subsets. PCR may preferentially amplify shorter templates, but because patient and control samples were amplified and corrected together, any resulting skew would affect both groups equally. Naive, central memory and regulatory TCRB repertoires appeared more similar among patients than among healthy donors.

In the germline V gene, CDR1 corresponds to SGHTA and CDR2 to FQGNSA. Inclusive of the bounding cysteine and phenylalanine, the CDR3 is 14 residues long. Solely the CDR3 DNA is kept, with 42 bases framed from the first base. Trimming removed 1 base from V and 3 bases from J, leaving 8 bases between the germline ends. This clone was recorded a few times. Its antigen remains unidentified. Per-nucleotide qualities are absent, and no much larger clonotype sits a single base away. In the same sample, other DNA sequences code for this CDR3. The High Capacity cDNA Reverse Transcription Kit was used to reverse transcribe all of the isolated RNA, meaning that expressed TCRB transcripts were what got sequenced. Deep immunoSEQ sequencing was performed on naive, central memory and regulatory T cell samples, with an average of roughly 4 million total reads per sample. After sorted cells were lysed in RLT buffer, RNA was extracted with DNase-treated RNeasy Micro or Mini kits, with the choice depending on cell number. Each cell subset was processed separately to prevent cross-contamination, with patient and healthy donor samples processed together. Using the immunoSEQ multiplex PCR, TCRB sequences were amplified from cDNA into 87-bp fragments spanning the CDR3 region. Sequencing of the amplicons was done on the Illumina HiSeq platform. For the original study's pipeline: PCR bias was computationally corrected using synthetic template baselines, reads within Hamming distance 2 were collapsed, and singletons that could not be merged were discarded. Reads were aligned against IMGT to assign V, D and J genes, CDR3 length and insertions or deletions at six rearrangement sites. Clonotype counts were normalized to sorted cell number within each subset before computing true diversity and Gini coefficients with the tcR R package. The overlap coefficient, calculated on TCRB nucleotide sequences, was used to measure repertoire sharing. As a proxy for the pre-selection repertoire, out-of-frame TCRB sequences from naive cells were analyzed. Held by TCRdb, this immuneACCESS table contains in-frame sequences only and omits some clones. Under half of the omission traces to an unresolved V gene where checked; the cause of the rest is unknown. V, J and clone size reflect that table, while D and trimming were determined from the DNA. In all, the sample holds 500,000 to 700,000 clones, and 15% to 18% of those were seen once. Around 0.095% of the sample is held by the ten biggest clonotypes.

Each donor gave one peripheral blood draw, averaging roughly 120 mL, which was collected into heparinised tubes. A BD FACSAria II was used to sort naive, central memory, regulatory and stem cell-like memory CD4+ T cells with a panel that included CD45RO, CCR7, CD25, CD127, CD95 and CD27. A purity above 95% was achieved for all sorted populations. Right away, PBMCs were isolated by Lymphoprep density gradient centrifugation and were stained directly, with no culture step. Samples were stained and sorted in pairs, with one healthy donor and one patient per experiment, so that batch effects were minimized.

This clonotype was sampled from a man aged 18 to 29 in good health. Material for sequencing was naive CD4+ T cells from blood. The cell subset or site label for this specimen denotes: true naive CD4+ T cells. Recombination joined TRBV7-2 with TRBJ2-3; a weak D assignment points to TRBD1 (6 bases agree). The DNA sequence is TGTGCCAGCAGCTTAGATAGGGGGACAGATACGCAGTATTTT. Its translation is CASSLDRGTDTQYF.